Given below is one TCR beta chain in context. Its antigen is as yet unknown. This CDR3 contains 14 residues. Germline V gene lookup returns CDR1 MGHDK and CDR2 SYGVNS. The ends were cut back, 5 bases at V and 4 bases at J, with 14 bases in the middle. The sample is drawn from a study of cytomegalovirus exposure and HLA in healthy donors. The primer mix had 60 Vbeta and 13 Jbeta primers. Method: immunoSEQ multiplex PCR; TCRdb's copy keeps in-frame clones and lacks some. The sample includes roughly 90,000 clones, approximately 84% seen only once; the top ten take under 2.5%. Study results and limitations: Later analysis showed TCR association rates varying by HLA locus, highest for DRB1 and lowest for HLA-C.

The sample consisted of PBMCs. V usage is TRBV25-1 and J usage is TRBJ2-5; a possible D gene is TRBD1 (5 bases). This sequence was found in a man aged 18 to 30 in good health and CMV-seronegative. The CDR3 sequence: CASSRQRGSETQYF. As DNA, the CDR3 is TGTGCCAGCAGTCGGCAAAGGGGTTCAGAGACCCAGTACTTC.